The clone carrying this T cell receptor beta chain was observed a few times. The sample originates from a study of tumor-infiltrating lymphocytes in oesophageal squamous cell carcinoma. The CDR3 has 17 amino acids. Germline loops: CDR1 SGHTA, CDR2 FQGNSA. V dropped 5 bases and J dropped 0; count of bases not matched to a gene: 8. TCRdb analysed the PCR reads with MiXCR anew, one entry per CDR3 protein. This table has just under 20,000 distinct CDR3 sequences, approximately 40% appearing once. Input material: normal esophageal tissue next to the tumor. The clonotype comes from a male donor with esophageal squamous cell carcinoma. This sequence joins TRBV7-2 and TRBJ2-4; 9 nucleotides agree with TRBD2. The CDR3, as DNA: TGTGCCAGCAGCCCGCACGTAGCGGGAGTAGCCAAAAACATTCAGTACTTC. Translation gives CASSPHVAGVAKNIQYF. Combining the CDR3 with reference TRBV7-2 and TRBJ2-4 gives the whole variable domain GAGVSQSPSNKVTEKGKDVELRCDPISGHTALYWYRQSLGQGLEFLIYFQGNSAPDKSGLPSDRFSAERTGGSVSTLTIQRTQQEDSAVYLCASSPHVAGVAKNIQYFGAGTRLSVL.